A single count supports the clone carrying this T cell receptor (beta chain). There are 15 residues in the CDR3. Germline V gene lookup returns CDR1 SGHAT and CDR2 FQNNGV. V lost 5 bases to trimming and J lost 7 bases; unmatched junction nucleotides: 9. These data belong to a study of technical replicates of blood from a handful of donors. Generated by immunoSEQ multiplex PCR, the TCRdb table keeps only in-frame clones and is missing some. Among some 77,000 clones, roughly 85% were seen once, and the ten largest hold roughly 4.4%. This chain uses TRBV11-2 with TRBJ2-3; 10 bases are shared with TRBD2. Sequencing was done on a sample of PBMCs. This clonotype was obtained from a human donor in good health. Some clones in this sample may be carry-over from other donors' samples. The CDR3 is CASSPTSGFRNTQYF. CDR3 nucleotide sequence: TGTGCCAGCAGCCCGACTAGCGGGTTTAGGAATACGCAGTATTTT.